The 16 T cell receptor beta chains reported below all come from one sample, sequenced in a study of T cells in Graves' hyperthyroidism and ophthalmopathy. TCR beta CDR3 regions were amplified from RNA. The TCR CDR3 first-round RT-PCR relied on the HTBI primer set. TCRdb passed the multiplex PCR reads through MiXCR, listing each CDR3 protein once. The data hold about 400,000 distinct CDR3 sequences, with more than 13% observed a single time. What was sequenced was blood. These receptors were taken from a woman in her twenties or thirties with Graves' hyperthyroidism.

The chain links TRBV6-2 or TRBV6-3 to TRBJ2-7; D possibly corresponds to TRBD2 (6 bases). The CDR3 is 16 residues long. Germline CDR1 reads MNHEY; CDR2 reads SVGEGT. V dropped 0 bases and J dropped 4 bases, with 16 bases sitting between them. This CDR3 is CASSYSSSGLSYEQYF. DNA of the CDR3: TGTGCCAGCAGTTACTCGAGTAGCGGTCTGTCGTACGAGCAGTACTTC.

This chain links TRBV18 with TRBJ2-1; the D call may be TRBD1 or TRBD2 (5 bases each). This CDR3 contains 16 residues. V lost 6 bases to trimming and J lost 0 bases, with 15 bases between them. The germline gives CDR1 KGHSH, CDR2 LQKENI. The CDR3 sequence is CASSPGTFSSYNEQFF. The CDR3 DNA is TGTGCCAGCTCCCCCGGGACGTTCAGCTCCTACAATGAGCAGTTCTTC.

This clonotype was found a few times. V is TRBV6-1 and J is TRBJ2-6; D could derive from TRBD1 or TRBD2 (6 bases each). This CDR3 has 16 residues. V lost 7 bases and J 0 bases, leaving 13 bases between the germline ends. In germline, CDR1 is MNHNS, CDR2 SASEGT. The CDR3 loop reads CASKRGVDSGANVLTF. CDR3 DNA: TGTGCCAGCAAGAGGGGGGTGGACTCTGGGGCCAACGTCCTGACTTTC.

This clonotype has just a few counts. J is TRBJ2-1 and V is TRBV20-1; no clear D. Trimming stripped 0 bases from V and 2 bases from J, with 8 bases between. The CDR3 runs 14 residues. Germline assignment: CDR1 DFQATT and CDR2 SNEGSKA (reference sequence). In nucleotides, the CDR3 is TGCAGTGCTAGAGATCGCTTGGCCTACAATGAGCAGTTCTTC. Amino acid sequence: CSARDRLAYNEQFF.

In this sample, this clonotype turned up many times. The chain joins TRBV2 to TRBJ2-5, with D perhaps TRBD1 (5 bases). The CDR3 spans 15 residues. The germline V gene has CDR1 SNHLY and CDR2 FYNNEI. V was trimmed by 6 bases and J by 1 base, leaving 15 bases between them. CDR3 protein: CASSSRDRLQETQYF. The CDR3 DNA follows: TGTGCCAGCAGCAGCCGCGACAGACTCCAAGAGACCCAGTACTTC.

This clonotype was detected ten times or more. The chain uses TRBV5-1 and TRBJ1-1; no firm D call. CDR3 length: 15 amino acids. Trimming pared 0 bases from V and 1 base from J, leaving 10 bases between. CDR1 and CDR2 from the germline V gene are SGHRS and YFSETQ. The CDR3 here is CASSLGLAKNTEAFF. CDR3 in DNA: TGCGCCAGCAGCTTGGGTTTGGCTAAGAACACTGAAGCTTTCTTT.

This clonotype has more than one count but fewer than ten. The V and J genes are TRBV5-1 and TRBJ2-7; D is possibly TRBD2 (7 bases). CDR1 and CDR2 (germline): SGHRS, YFSETQ. V was clipped by 5 bases and J by 3 bases, with 18 bases between them. The CDR3 covers 15 residues. The CDR3 sequence: CASRGGAGLDYEQYF. CDR3 DNA sequence: TGCGCCAGCAGGGGGGGGGCGGGATTGGACTACGAGCAGTACTTC.

This clonotype showed up just once. The J gene is TRBJ2-1, the V gene TRBV19, with D maybe TRBD2 (6 bases). Trimming took off 1 base at V and 0 bases at J, with 10 bases between the two ends. The CDR3 loop spans 16 amino acids. Looked up from germline, CDR1 is LNHDA and CDR2 is SQIVND (reference sequence). CDR3 loop: CASSIVGGISYNEQFF. The CDR3 region has the DNA TGTGCCAGTAGTATAGTTGGGGGGATCTCCTACAATGAGCAGTTCTTC. Drawing the rest from reference TRBV19 and TRBJ2-1, the complete variable domain is DGGITQSPKYLFRKEGQNVTLSCEQNLNHDAMYWYRQDPGQGLRLIYYSQIVNDFQKGDIAEGYSVSREKKESFPLTVTSAQKNPTAFYLCASSIVGGISYNEQFFGPGTRLTVL.

The V and J genes are TRBV15 and TRBJ2-7, with D perhaps matching TRBD2 (5 bases). The CDR3 extends over 15 amino acids. Germline assignment: CDR1 LNHNV and CDR2 YYDKDF (reference sequence). With 1 base removed from V and 0 bases from J, the gap between germline ends came to 10 bases. CDR3 residues: CATSRARVGSYEQYF. In DNA form, the CDR3 reads TGTGCCACCAGCAGAGCGAGGGTAGGCTCCTACGAGCAGTACTTC.

Details on this clonotype: A much larger clone sits a single nucleotide away, making a read error possible. The gene calls are TRBV2 and TRBJ1-5; D might be TRBD1 (5 bases). Germline V gene sequence: CDR1 SNHLY, CDR2 FYNNEI. This CDR3 region has 13 residues. V lost 3 bases and J 12 bases, leaving 15 bases between the germline ends. CDR3 loop: CASSDDGTRFQHF. The CDR3 bases are TGTGCCAGCAGTGACGACGGGACCCGTTTCCAGCATTTT. The entire variable domain, with the rest obtained from reference TRBV2 and TRBJ1-5, is as follows: EPEVTQTPSHQVTQMGQEVILRCVPISNHLYFYWYRQILGQKVEFLVSFYNNEISEKSEIFDDQFSVERPDGSNFTLKIRSTKLEDSAMYFCASSDDGTRFQHFGDGTRLSIL.

CDR3 protein: CASSLLGGRGYNEQFF. The CDR3 DNA is TGTGCCAGCAGCTTATTAGGCGGGAGGGGTTACAATGAGCAGTTCTTC. V and J are TRBV7-3 and TRBJ2-1; TRBD2 matches at 9 bases. The J segment lost 4 bases and the V segment lost 2 bases, leaving 6 bases of the junction unmatched. This CDR3 spans 16 amino acids. In germline, CDR1 is SGHTA, CDR2 FQGTGA.

V and J are TRBV9 and TRBJ2-5; TRBD1 matches at 7 bases. J lost 5 bases, V lost 1 base, and 5 bases had no gene match. Per the germline V gene, CDR1 is SGDLS and CDR2 is YYNGEE. This CDR3 has 14 amino acids. The CDR3 here is CASSVKGAAETQYF. The CDR3 nucleotides are TGTGCCAGCAGCGTAAAGGGGGCAGCGGAGACCCAGTACTTC.

As regards this clonotype: Given a much more abundant clone one base away, this may be a read error. V gene TRBV3-1 combines with J gene TRBJ2-7; 8 bases line up with TRBD2. CDR1 is LGHDT and CDR2 is YNNKEL in the germline V gene (reference sequence). The J segment lost 6 bases and the V segment lost 5 bases, leaving 6 bases of the junction unmatched. This CDR3 contains 13 residues. Here the CDR3 reads CASSSGTSLEQYF. The CDR3 nucleotides are TGTGCCAGCAGCTCCGGGACTAGTCTCGAGCAGTACTTC.

This clonotype has at least ten counts. The rearrangement links TRBV30 to TRBJ2-2; 7 bases fit TRBD1. The trim removed 5 bases at V and 3 bases at J, leaving 6 bases unmatched. This CDR3 has 14 amino acids. Germline V gives CDR1 GTSNPN, CDR2 SVGIG (reference sequence). The CDR3 here is CAWRRGPYTGELFF. CDR3 DNA: TGTGCCTGGCGAAGGGGGCCCTACACCGGGGAGCTGTTTTTT.

This clonotype was observed once. The V and J genes are TRBV5-6 and TRBJ2-1; either TRBD1 or TRBD2 may fit D (6 bases each). The CDR3 extends over 18 amino acids. The germline CDR1 and CDR2 sequences are SGHDT and YYEEEE. V lost 1 base, J lost 6 bases, and 23 bases lay in between. CDR3 region: CASSLFGPGLPGANEQFF. Here the CDR3 DNA reads TGTGCCAGCAGCTTGTTCGGGCCGGGACTTCCGGGGGCCAATGAGCAGTTCTTC. The full variable domain, rest sourced from reference TRBV5-6 and TRBJ2-1, is DAGVTQSPTHLIKTRGQQVTLRCSPKSGHDTVSWYQQALGQGPQFIFQYYEEEERQRGNFPDRFSGHQFPNYSSELNVNALLLGDSALYLCASSLFGPGLPGANEQFFGPGTRLTVL.

This clonotype was observed many times. The chain recombines TRBV30 with TRBJ1-1, with 9 bases matching TRBD1. The CDR3 spans 15 residues. Germline values: CDR1 GTSNPN, CDR2 SVGIG (reference sequence). Unmatched junction bases numbered 9, after V lost 2 bases and J lost 5 bases. CDR3 nucleotide sequence: TGTGCCTGGAGTCCGCTGAGTGACAGGGGGACTGAAGCTTTCTTT. Protein product: CAWSPLSDRGTEAFF.